A single sample is the source of the 20 T cell receptor beta chains below, sequenced in a study of blood T cell repertoires in COVID-19. Sequencing used immunoSEQ multiplex PCR; TCRdb keeps in-frame clones, though not all of them. The table includes about 230,000 clones, less than 90% detected once. Specimen: peripheral blood. Source of these receptors: a woman between 65 and 79 years old with active or convalescent COVID-19.

The V and J genes are TRBV5-4 and TRBJ2-1, with 8 bases matching TRBD1. Germline CDR1 reads SGHNT; CDR2 reads YYREEE (reference sequence). The CDR3 contains 15 residues. Unmatched junction bases numbered 4, after V lost 4 bases and J lost 1 base. The CDR3 loop is CASSLTGGSYNEQFF. In DNA, the CDR3 is TGTGCCAGCAGCCTAACAGGGGGATCCTACAATGAGCAGTTCTTC.

The chain uses TRBV7-3 and TRBJ2-7; tentatively, D is TRBD2 (5 bases). Germline V CDR1 and CDR2: SGHTA, FQGTGA. The CDR3 totals 14 residues. With 3 bases removed from V and 2 bases from J, the gap between germline ends came to 11 bases. This chain's CDR3 is CASSLGGSPYEQYF. The CDR3 DNA sequence: TGTGCCAGCAGCTTGGGTGGGAGTCCCTACGAGCAGTACTTC. Using reference TRBV7-3 and TRBJ2-7 for the parts outside the CDR3, the full variable domain is GAGVSQTPSNKVTEKGKYVELRCDPISGHTALYWYRQSLGQGPEFLIYFQGTGAADDSGLPNDRFFAVRPEGSVSTLKIQRTERGDSAVYLCASSLGGSPYEQYFGPGTRLTVT.

This clone was seen just once. This chain joins TRBV4-2 and TRBJ2-3, with no clear D. The CDR3 consists of 13 residues. The germline gives CDR1 LGHNA, CDR2 YNFKEQ. Trimming took off 5 bases at V and 1 base at J, with 7 bases between the two ends. CDR3 bases: TGTGCCAGCAGCTTCTCAGGCACAGATACGCAGTATTTT. It is translated as CASSFSGTDTQYF.

The V and J genes are TRBV28 and TRBJ2-3; 8 bases align to TRBD1. The germline V gene encodes CDR1 MDHEN and CDR2 SYDVKM. The junction had 16 bases not matched to a gene; V was cut back by 6 bases and J by 2 bases. CDR3 length: 18 amino acids. CDR3 in amino acids: CASRGRPRQGILTDTQYF. In nucleotides, the CDR3 is TGTGCCAGCAGGGGGAGACCCCGACAGGGGATCCTCACAGATACGCAGTATTTT.

V is TRBV27 and J is TRBJ1-1; TRBD1 agrees at 8 bases. Germline CDR1 is MNHEY and CDR2 is SMNVEV (reference sequence). The J segment lost 4 bases and the V segment lost 8 bases, leaving 3 bases of the junction unmatched. This CDR3 region has 12 residues. In nucleotides, the CDR3 is TGTGCCAGCGGACAGGGAGTCACTGAAGCTTTCTTT. Its protein product is CASGQGVTEAFF.

The V call is TRBV11-1, the J call TRBJ2-5; D remains unclear. Germline V gives CDR1 SGHAT, CDR2 FQDESV (reference sequence). V lost 5 bases and J lost 4, with 8 bases in between. CDR3 size: 12 residues. The CDR3: CASSPLGETQYF. The DNA of the CDR3 is TGTGCCAGCAGCCCTCTAGGAGAGACCCAGTACTTC.

The V call is TRBV9, the J call TRBJ2-1; D gene uncertain. Germline CDR1 SGDLS, CDR2 YYNGEE. CDR3 length: 13 amino acids. The V and J ends lost 6 bases and 1 base respectively, with 8 bases between them. The chain's CDR3 is CASTVLSYNEQFF. CDR3 DNA sequence: TGTGCCAGCACCGTTTTATCCTACAATGAGCAGTTCTTC.

CDR3 amino acids: CASSPTPRGGGYTF. CDR3 DNA: TGTGCCAGCAGCCCAACCCCGCGGGGCGGTGGCTACACCTTC. This rearrangement joins TRBV7-9 to TRBJ1-2; a weak D match, TRBD1 (5 bases). This CDR3 is built from 14 residues. V gave up 5 bases and J gave up 7 bases, with 17 bases separating them. Germline V CDR1 and CDR2: SEHNR, FQNEAQ (reference sequence).

The J gene is TRBJ2-7, the V gene TRBV7-2; D might be TRBD2 (6 bases). Deletions cut 1 base from V and 3 bases from J, with 16 bases between. This CDR3 region has 16 residues. Per germline, CDR1 SGHTA and CDR2 FQGNSA. CDR3 loop: CASSLVLELAVYEQYF. In DNA form, the CDR3 reads TGTGCCAGCAGCTTAGTACTCGAACTAGCTGTCTACGAGCAGTACTTC.

The chain couples TRBV6-1 to TRBJ2-7, with 13 bases aligning to TRBD2. Per the germline V gene, CDR1 is MNHNS and CDR2 is SASEGT. The CDR3 contains 17 residues. The junction had 8 bases not matched to a gene; V was cut back by 1 base and J by 5 bases. The CDR3, as DNA: TGTGCCAGCAGTGAAGTCGGACTAGCGGGAGCCGTACACGAGCAGTACTTC. Protein sequence: CASSEVGLAGAVHEQYF.

The chain couples TRBV20-1 to TRBJ2-5; 10 bases match TRBD1. The ends lost 3 bases at V and 9 bases at J; junction bases unmatched: 7. Germline V gives CDR1 DFQATT, CDR2 SNEGSKA (reference sequence). The CDR3 is 13 residues long. The CDR3 here is CSASGTGDVAQYF. Written as DNA, the CDR3 is TGCAGTGCTAGTGGGACAGGGGATGTGGCCCAGTACTTC.

The chain is built from TRBV6-5 and TRBJ1-3; perhaps TRBD1 as D (6 bases). The V end was cut by 6 bases, the J end by 0 bases, with 9 bases between. Germline-derived CDR1 and CDR2 are MNHEY and SVGAGI. This CDR3 spans 14 amino acids. This CDR3 reads CASRGALSGNTIYF. As DNA, the CDR3 is TGTGCCAGCAGGGGGGCACTCTCTGGAAACACCATATATTTT.

The genes are TRBV10-3 and TRBJ2-2, with TRBD1 matching 8 bases. V dropped 10 bases and J dropped 3; count of bases not matched to a gene: 10. The CDR3 loop spans 15 amino acids. Looked up from germline, CDR1 is ENHRY and CDR2 is SYGVKD. CDR3 DNA sequence: TGTGCCAGTCGACAGGGGCGCACGGACACCGGGGAGCTGTTTTTT. Translating it yields CASRQGRTDTGELFF.

The chain is built from TRBV5-1 and TRBJ1-3, with TRBD1 identical over 10 bases. The trim removed 5 bases at V and 0 bases at J, leaving 17 bases unmatched. CDR1 SGHRS and CDR2 YFSETQ come from the germline V gene. The CDR3 extends over 20 amino acids. CDR3 nucleotide sequence: TGCGCCAGCAGGGGGGACTTTGGGACAGGGGCGCCTCACTCTGGAAACACCATATATTTT. Protein product: CASRGDFGTGAPHSGNTIYF. The entire variable domain, with the rest obtained from reference TRBV5-1 and TRBJ1-3, is as follows: KAGVTQTPRYLIKTRGQQVTLSCSPISGHRSVSWYQQTPGQGLQFLFEYFSETQRNKGNFPGRFSGRQFSNSRSEMNVSTLELGDSALYLCASRGDFGTGAPHSGNTIYFGEGSWLTVV.

V usage is TRBV7-2 and J usage is TRBJ2-5; a weak D match, TRBD2 (7 bases). This CDR3 comprises 15 residues. The V gene's germline CDR1 is SGHTA and CDR2 FQGNSA. V was shortened by 4 bases and J by 4 bases, with 16 bases between the two germline ends. The CDR3: CASSYHGGQGETQYF. CDR3 DNA: TGTGCCAGCAGCTACCACGGGGGGCAGGGAGAGACCCAGTACTTC.

Concerning this clone itself: The same CDR3 is also encoded by other DNA sequences in this sample. This chain uses TRBV18 with TRBJ2-7, with 7 positions matching TRBD1. The V gene's germline CDR1 is KGHSH and CDR2 LQKENI. The CDR3 has 12 residues. The V and J ends lost 3 bases and 6 bases, in that order; junction bases with no gene match: 2. The CDR3 bases are TGTGCCAGCTCACCCAGGGGGAGCGAGCAGTACTTC. Translating it yields CASSPRGSEQYF. Drawing the rest from reference TRBV18 and TRBJ2-7, the complete variable domain is NAGVMQNPRHLVRRRGQEARLRCSPMKGHSHVYWYRQLPEEGLKFMVYLQKENIIDESGMPKERFSAEFPKEGPSILRIQQVVRGDSAAYFCASSPRGSEQYFGPGTRLTVT.

The chain links TRBV6-4 to TRBJ2-1, with D possibly being TRBD2 (6 bases). The V gene's germline CDR1 is MRHNA and CDR2 SNTAGT. The ends were cut back, 4 bases at V and 0 bases at J, with 13 bases in the middle. This CDR3 comprises 16 residues. The CDR3 here is CASSVIPTSSYNEQFF. The DNA for the CDR3 is TGTGCCAGCAGTGTGATTCCGACTAGCTCCTACAATGAGCAGTTCTTC.

V and J are TRBV18 and TRBJ1-4; 11 bases are a match to TRBD1. V was clipped by 3 bases and J by 8 bases; unmatched bases: 8. Germline assignment: CDR1 KGHSH and CDR2 LQKENI. This CDR3 comprises 16 residues. CDR3 region: CASSPPGDRGTEKLFF. CDR3 DNA sequence: TGTGCCAGCTCACCTCCCGGGGACAGGGGGACCGAAAAACTGTTTTTT.

The chain carries TRBV5-5 and TRBJ1-6; 8 nucleotides line up with TRBD1. The V gene's germline CDR1 is SGHKS and CDR2 YYEKEE (reference sequence). The CDR3 runs 16 residues. V lost 4 bases, J lost 6 bases, and 9 bases stayed unmatched. In nucleotides, the CDR3 is TGTGCCAGCAGCCCACTTGGGACAGGAGCTAATTCACCCCTCCACTTT. Its translation is CASSPLGTGANSPLHF.

The chain recombines TRBV5-1 with TRBJ2-6; the match to TRBD2 covers 8 bases. The CDR3 has 19 amino acids. V was clipped by 1 base and J by 2 bases; unmatched bases: 11. CDR1 and CDR2 from the germline V gene are SGHRS and YFSETQ. CDR3 in DNA: TGCGCCAGCAGCTTGCTGGCGGGGGGCGTAGCTACTGGGGCCAACGTCCTGACTTTC. Translating it yields CASSLLAGGVATGANVLTF.